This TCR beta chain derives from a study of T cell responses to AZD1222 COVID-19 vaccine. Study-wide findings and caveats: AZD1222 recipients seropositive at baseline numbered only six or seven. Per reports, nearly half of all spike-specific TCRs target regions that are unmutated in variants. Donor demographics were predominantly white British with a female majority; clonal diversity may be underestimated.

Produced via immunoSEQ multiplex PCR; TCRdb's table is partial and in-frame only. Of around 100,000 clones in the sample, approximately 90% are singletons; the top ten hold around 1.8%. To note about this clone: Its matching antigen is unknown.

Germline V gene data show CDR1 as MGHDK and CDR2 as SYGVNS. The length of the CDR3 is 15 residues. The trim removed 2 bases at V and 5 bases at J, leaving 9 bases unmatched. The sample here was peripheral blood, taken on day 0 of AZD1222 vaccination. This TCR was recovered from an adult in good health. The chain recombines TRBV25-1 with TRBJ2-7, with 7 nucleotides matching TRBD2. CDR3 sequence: CASSEPYSGMDEQYF. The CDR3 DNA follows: TGTGCCAGCAGTGAACCTTACAGCGGGATGGACGAGCAGTACTTC.